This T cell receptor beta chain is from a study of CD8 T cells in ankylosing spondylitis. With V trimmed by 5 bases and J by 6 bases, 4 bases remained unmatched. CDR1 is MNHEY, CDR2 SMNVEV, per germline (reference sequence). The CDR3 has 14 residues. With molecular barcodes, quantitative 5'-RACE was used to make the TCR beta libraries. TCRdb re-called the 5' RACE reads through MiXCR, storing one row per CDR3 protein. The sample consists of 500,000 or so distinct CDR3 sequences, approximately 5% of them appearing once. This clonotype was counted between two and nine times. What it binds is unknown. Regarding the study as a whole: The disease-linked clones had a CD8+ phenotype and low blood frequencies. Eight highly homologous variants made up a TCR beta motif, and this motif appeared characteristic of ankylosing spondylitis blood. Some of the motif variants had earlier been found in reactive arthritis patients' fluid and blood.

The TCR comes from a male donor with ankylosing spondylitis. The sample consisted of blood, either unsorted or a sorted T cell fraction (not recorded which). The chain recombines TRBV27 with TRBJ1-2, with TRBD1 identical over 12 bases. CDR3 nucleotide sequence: TGTGCCAGCAGTCGGGGACAGGGGGCGAATGGCTACACCTTC. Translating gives CASSRGQGANGYTF.